These 32 T cell receptor beta chains originate from one sample sequenced in a study of OX40 agonist ivuxolimab in advanced cancers. The table came from immunoSEQ multiplex PCR; TCRdb's copy has only in-frame clones and leaves some out. The sample has fewer than 20,000 clones, approximately 69% seen once. The starting material was CD4+ or CD8+ T cells sorted from blood, obtained in a trial of the OX40 agonist ivuxolimab. The source of these receptors is an adult with an advanced solid tumor such as melanoma, head and neck, liver or kidney cancer.

CDR3 amino acids: CASSQALDRVQETQYF. For the CDR3, the DNA is TGCGCCAGCAGCCAAGCCCTGGACAGGGTTCAAGAGACCCAGTACTTC. This sequence joins TRBV4-1 and TRBJ2-5, with 8 bases matching TRBD1. CDR3 size: 16 residues. With 1 base clipped from V and 2 bases from J, the junction kept 6 bases outside the gene matches. CDR1 and CDR2 from the germline V gene are MGHRA and YSYEKL.

This chain uses TRBV7-9 with TRBJ1-3; 7 bases line up with TRBD1. This CDR3 comprises 19 residues. V trimming: 1 base; J trimming: 0 bases; junction bases outside the gene matches: 12. CDR1 is SEHNR and CDR2 is FQNEAQ in the germline V gene (reference sequence). In nucleotides, the CDR3 is TGTGCCAGCAGCTTAGGGGGCGCGACAGGGCATGACTCTGGAAACACCATATATTTT. Residues: CASSLGGATGHDSGNTIYF. The full variable domain, with the rest looked up from reference TRBV7-9 and TRBJ1-3, is DTGVSQNPRHKITKRGQNVTFRCDPISEHNRLYWYRQTLGQGPEFLTYFQNEAQLEKSRLLSDRFSAERPKGSFSTLEIQRTEQGDSAMYLCASSLGGATGHDSGNTIYFGEGSWLTVV.

This chain links TRBV6-1 with TRBJ1-2; D unclear. The CDR3 covers 16 residues. Looked up from germline, CDR1 is MNHNS and CDR2 is SASEGT. The germline V and J ends were trimmed by 0 bases and 6 bases, with 17 bases remaining between them. CDR3 sequence (DNA): TGTGCCAGCAGTGAAGCGCTCGGCGCGTTCAGGAATGGCTACACCTTC. It specifies CASSEALGAFRNGYTF.

This clone was observed a handful of times. The chain combines TRBV19 with TRBJ2-7; 7 bases line up with TRBD1. The V gene end was trimmed by 5 bases and the J gene end by 4 bases; junction bases not matched to a gene: 5. The CDR3 is 13 amino acids. Per germline, CDR1 LNHDA and CDR2 SQIVND (reference sequence). The CDR3 nucleotides read TGTGCCAGTAGTGCGAACAGGGGTTACGAGCAGTACTTC. Translated, it gives CASSANRGYEQYF.

The chain employs TRBV7-2 and TRBJ1-5, with 7 nucleotides matching TRBD1. Trimming at V came to 4 bases and at J to 6 bases, leaving 12 bases not matched to a gene. Germline loops: CDR1 SGHTA, CDR2 FQGNSA. This CDR3 region has 16 residues. DNA of the CDR3: TGTGCCAGCAGCTACCTCGGAGGGGGCTCAAGTCAGCCCCAGCATTTT. Protein: CASSYLGGGSSQPQHF. Together with reference TRBV7-2 and TRBJ1-5, the CDR3 gives the full variable domain: GAGVSQSPSNKVTEKGKDVELRCDPISGHTALYWYRQSLGQGLEFLIYFQGNSAPDKSGLPSDRFSAERTGGSVSTLTIQRTQQEDSAVYLCASSYLGGGSSQPQHFGDGTRLSIL.

This clone came up a few times. The V call is TRBV10-3, the J call TRBJ1-1; D is unresolved. This CDR3 spans 11 amino acids. CDR1 and CDR2 from the germline V gene are ENHRY and SYGVKD. V lost 2 bases to trimming and J lost 7 bases, with 5 bases between them. CDR3 sequence: CAISEADEAFF. The CDR3 DNA is TGTGCCATCAGTGAGGCCGATGAAGCTTTCTTT.

The chain couples TRBV23-1 to TRBJ2-5; D is possibly TRBD1 (5 bases). TRBV23-1 is filed as an ORF, its function uncertain. The germline V and J ends were trimmed by 7 bases and 2 bases, with 17 bases remaining between them. CDR3 size: 15 residues. CDR3 sequence: CASTPPTGAQETQYF. Here the CDR3 DNA reads TGCGCCAGCACCCCGCCCACAGGCGCACAAGAGACCCAGTACTTC.

The J gene is TRBJ1-4, the V gene TRBV6-1; D gene unclear. The CDR3 runs to 17 residues. V lost 2 bases, J lost 0 bases, and 13 bases lay in between. Germline CDR1 and CDR2: MNHNS and SASEGT. CDR3 nucleotides: TGTGCCAGCAGTGAATTTTCCGTCCTGGCAACTAATGAAAAACTGTTTTTT. This sequence encodes CASSEFSVLATNEKLFF.

This clone was seen once. The V and J genes are TRBV7-9 and TRBJ2-1; the D is unclear. V dropped 2 bases and J dropped 6 bases, with 11 bases sitting between them. CDR3 length: 14 residues. CDR1 is SEHNR, CDR2 FQNEAQ, per germline (reference sequence). The CDR3 DNA follows: TGTGCCAGCAGCTTAAAAAGTCGCGTCAATGAGCAGTTCTTC. Its protein is CASSLKSRVNEQFF.

The rearrangement joins TRBV28 to TRBJ2-2; maybe TRBD1 (6 bases). The CDR3 totals 14 residues. In germline, CDR1 is MDHEN, CDR2 SYDVKM. V lost 3 bases to trimming and J lost 6 bases, with 11 bases between them. CDR3 coding DNA: TGTGCCAGCAGTTTCCAGGGGCGCCCCGGGGAGCTGTTTTTT. Translating gives CASSFQGRPGELFF. The full variable domain, rest sourced from reference TRBV28 and TRBJ2-2, is DVKVTQSSRYLVKRTGEKVFLECVQDMDHENMFWYRQDPGLGLRLIYFSYDVKMKEKGDIPEGYSVSREKKERFSLILESASTNQTSMYLCASSFQGRPGELFFGEGSRLTVL.

Judged by abundance, this clone is medium-sized. The CDR3 spells CASSQDLWTGLVYGYTF. For the CDR3, the DNA is TGCGCCAGCAGCCAAGATCTATGGACAGGGTTAGTTTATGGCTACACCTTC. The rearrangement uses TRBV4-3 and TRBJ1-2; 8 bases fit TRBD1. CDR1 and CDR2 from the germline V gene are LGHNA and YSLEER. The V gene end was trimmed by 0 bases and the J gene end by 5 bases; junction bases not matched to a gene: 11. The CDR3 runs 17 residues.

This clone came up once. The rearrangement links TRBV7-3 to TRBJ2-2; 11 nucleotides line up with TRBD1. V was pared by 1 base and J by 3 bases, with 7 bases of the junction left unmatched. Germline V gene sequence: CDR1 SGHTA, CDR2 FQGTGA. The CDR3 covers 18 residues. CDR3 in amino acids: CASSLIGPGQGDTGELFF. CDR3 bases: TGTGCCAGCAGCTTAATCGGACCGGGACAGGGGGACACCGGGGAGCTGTTTTTT. Variable domain in full (rest from reference TRBV7-3 and TRBJ2-2): GAGVSQTPSNKVTEKGKYVELRCDPISGHTALYWYRQSLGQGPEFLIYFQGTGAADDSGLPNDRFFAVRPEGSVSTLKIQRTERGDSAVYLCASSLIGPGQGDTGELFFGEGSRLTVL.

This CDR3 reads CASSLPGTRTGELFF. The CDR3 bases are TGTGCCAGCAGCTTACCAGGGACGCGCACCGGGGAGCTGTTTTTT. This rearrangement joins TRBV12-1 to TRBJ2-2. TRBV12-1 is a pseudogene segment. This CDR3 has 15 residues.

V is TRBV7-9 and J is TRBJ2-5; D tentatively fits TRBD1 or TRBD2 (5 bases each). Germline CDR1 SEHNR, CDR2 FQNEAQ (reference sequence). This CDR3 has 15 residues. V was clipped by 5 bases and J by 1 base, with 14 bases between them. The CDR3 loop reads CASSPQAGLQETQYF. CDR3 DNA sequence: TGTGCCAGCAGCCCACAGGCGGGCCTCCAAGAGACCCAGTACTTC. Supplemented by reference TRBV7-9 and TRBJ2-5, the full variable domain reads DTGVSQNPRHKITKRGQNVTFRCDPISEHNRLYWYRQTLGQGPEFLTYFQNEAQLEKSRLLSDRFSAERPKGSFSTLEIQRTEQGDSAMYLCASSPQAGLQETQYFGPGTRLLVL.

CDR3 sequence (DNA): TGCGCCAGCAGCCAAGCAACAGGGGTGGCCAATCAGCCCCAGCATTTT. Protein product: CASSQATGVANQPQHF. The V gene is TRBV4-3, the J gene TRBJ1-5; TRBD1 aligns across 7 bases. CDR1 is LGHNA and CDR2 is YSLEER in the germline V gene. Trimming at V came to 1 base and at J to 3 bases, leaving 6 bases not matched to a gene. The CDR3 has 16 amino acids.

This rearrangement joins TRBV27 to TRBJ2-7, with 10 bases matching TRBD2. Germline V gene lookup returns CDR1 MNHEY and CDR2 SMNVEV (reference sequence). The V and J ends lost 6 bases and 7 bases, in that order; junction bases with no gene match: 15. The CDR3 covers 16 residues. This CDR3 is CASSLGGLAGAREQYF. As DNA, the CDR3 is TGTGCCAGCAGCCTTGGGGGGCTAGCGGGGGCCCGGGAGCAGTACTTC.

The V gene is TRBV6-1, the J gene TRBJ2-1; the match to TRBD2 covers 7 bases. The CDR3 sequence is 16 residues long. V dropped 2 bases and J dropped 2; count of bases not matched to a gene: 6. Germline loops: CDR1 MNHNS, CDR2 SASEGT. In nucleotides, the CDR3 is TGTGCCAGCAGTGAACAGGGCGGGGGAACCTACAATGAGCAGTTCTTC. As protein: CASSEQGGGTYNEQFF.

The rearrangement joins TRBV30 to TRBJ2-7; possible D gene TRBD1, 6 bases. CDR3 length equals 14 residues. Germline-derived CDR1 and CDR2 are GTSNPN and SVGIG (reference sequence). V lost 3 bases, J lost 4 bases, and 16 bases lay in between. CDR3 protein: CAWRDSSFVYEQYF. CDR3 in DNA: TGTGCCTGGAGGGACAGCTCATTTGTGTACGAGCAGTACTTC. The variable domain in full, completed from reference TRBV30 and TRBJ2-7, reads SQTIHQWPATLVQPVGSPLSLECTVEGTSNPNLYWYRQAAGRGLQLLFYSVGIGQISSEVPQNLSASRPQDRQFILSSKKLLLSDSGFYLCAWRDSSFVYEQYFGPGTRLTVT.

In its sample, this clone ranks as medium-sized. The CDR3 spells CASSQDVIDRAREQYF. For the CDR3, the DNA is TGCGCCAGCAGCCAAGATGTCATCGACAGGGCACGCGAGCAGTACTTC. The gene calls are TRBV4-3 and TRBJ2-7; 7 nucleotides agree with TRBD1. There are 16 residues in the CDR3. Germline CDR1 reads LGHNA; CDR2 reads YSLEER. Losses at the gene ends were 0 bases for V and 6 bases for J; bases not matched to a gene: 11.

The chain couples TRBV18 to TRBJ2-1, with unresolved D. This CDR3 region has 11 residues. CDR1 and CDR2 (germline): KGHSH, LQKENI. Trimming removed 9 bases at V and 8 bases at J, with 11 bases between. The CDR3 coding sequence is TGTGCCAGTAACGCAGGCGATGAGCAGTTCTTC. It codes for CASNAGDEQFF.

The CDR3 region is CATRESYGYTF. In nucleotides, the CDR3 is TGTGCCACCCGGGAGTCCTATGGCTACACCTTC. This chain links TRBV10-3 with TRBJ1-2; D ambiguous. Germline CDR1 ENHRY, CDR2 SYGVKD. Trimming stripped 10 bases from V and 4 bases from J, with 10 bases between. The CDR3 spans 11 residues.

This clone was detected only once. Other DNA variants within this sample encode the same CDR3. The rearrangement links TRBV28 to TRBJ2-3; possibly TRBD2 for D (6 bases). The germline CDR1 and CDR2 sequences are MDHEN and SYDVKM. Trimming stripped 1 base from V and 2 bases from J, with 10 bases between. The CDR3 length is 15 residues. The CDR3 protein is CASSLLAEITDTQYF. The CDR3 region has the DNA TGTGCCAGCAGTTTATTAGCGGAAATCACAGATACGCAGTATTTT.

The gene calls are TRBV27 and TRBJ1-5; D not resolved. Germline assignment: CDR1 MNHEY and CDR2 SMNVEV (reference sequence). Between the trimmed V and J ends, which lost 2 bases and 1 base, there was a span of 6 bases. The CDR3 is 14 residues long. CDR3 sequence: CASSLAGSNQPQHF. The CDR3 bases are TGTGCCAGCAGTTTAGCGGGCAGCAATCAGCCCCAGCATTTT.

V usage is TRBV6-5 and J usage is TRBJ1-2; D is unclear. The CDR3 consists of 12 residues. The V gene lost 6 bases and the J gene lost 4 bases, with 9 bases spanning the gap. Germline CDR1 is MNHEY and CDR2 is SVGAGI. The CDR3 coding sequence is TGTGCCAGCAGCCCCAATAGCTATGGCTACACCTTC. The encoded protein is CASSPNSYGYTF.

The CDR3 DNA reads as TGTGCCATCAGTGAGTCGGGCGGCGCGAACACCGGGGAGCTGTTTTTT. This translates into CAISESGGANTGELFF. The chain joins TRBV10-3 to TRBJ2-2; no reliable D call. V lost 0 bases and J 0 bases, leaving 8 bases between the germline ends. The germline gives CDR1 ENHRY, CDR2 SYGVKD. This CDR3 is 16 amino acids long.

V gene TRBV9 combines with J gene TRBJ1-2, with TRBD1 matching over 8 bases. Trimming took 4 bases from V and 8 from J; bases not matched to a gene: 7. Germline CDR1 reads SGDLS; CDR2 reads YYNGEE. This CDR3 contains 13 residues. The CDR3 is CASSNKQGGGYTF. The CDR3 coding sequence is TGTGCCAGCAGCAATAAACAGGGGGGCGGCTACACCTTC.

V gene TRBV30 combines with J gene TRBJ2-5; 10 nucleotides align to TRBD2. V lost 4 bases to trimming and J lost 1 base; unmatched junction nucleotides: 3. CDR1 is GTSNPN and CDR2 is SVGIG in the germline V gene (reference sequence). CDR3 size: 14 residues. The CDR3 sequence is CAWNSGGGQETQYF. DNA for the CDR3: TGTGCCTGGAACAGCGGGGGGGGCCAAGAGACCCAGTACTTC.

The V and J genes are TRBV19 and TRBJ2-7; 9 nucleotides align to TRBD1. V lost 6 bases and J lost 3; bases outside the gene matches: 6. Germline V lookup: CDR1 LNHDA, CDR2 SQIVND (reference sequence). The CDR3 is made up of 14 amino acids. Written as DNA, the CDR3 is TGTGCCAGTAGCCAGACAGGGGGGGACTACGAGCAGTACTTC. Protein: CASSQTGGDYEQYF.

This chain connects TRBV2 to TRBJ2-7; no firm D call. Trimming pared 6 bases from V and 7 bases from J, leaving 16 bases between. The CDR3 runs 13 residues. Germline lookup yields CDR1 SNHLY and CDR2 FYNNEI. Here the CDR3 DNA reads TGTGCCAGCAGAATGACTGGGCCTTCGGAGCAGTACTTC. It translates to CASRMTGPSEQYF. Supplemented by reference TRBV2 and TRBJ2-7, the full variable domain reads EPEVTQTPSHQVTQMGQEVILRCVPISNHLYFYWYRQILGQKVEFLVSFYNNEISEKSEIFDDQFSVERPDGSNFTLKIRSTKLEDSAMYFCASRMTGPSEQYFGPGTRLTVT.

The chain combines TRBV2 with TRBJ2-3; possible D gene TRBD1, 5 bases. V shed 3 bases and J shed 0 bases, with 10 bases lying between them. The CDR3 runs 15 residues. Germline values: CDR1 SNHLY, CDR2 FYNNEI. The CDR3 bases are TGTGCCAGCAGTGAGGGGCAGTTTAGCACAGATACGCAGTATTTT. Its translation: CASSEGQFSTDTQYF.

The chain uses TRBV7-8 and TRBJ2-1; TRBD2 aligns across 8 bases. Germline trimming cut 5 bases from V and 4 bases from J; bases unmatched to any gene: 10. Germline V gives CDR1 SGHVS, CDR2 FQNEAQ. This CDR3 has 16 residues. The CDR3 DNA reads TGTGCCAGCAGCGGACGGGTAGCGGGACTATACAATGAGCAGTTCTTC. Translated: CASSGRVAGLYNEQFF.

The CDR3: CAWSVLAVSTDTQYF. CDR3 coding DNA: TGTGCCTGGAGTGTACTTGCGGTGAGCACAGATACGCAGTATTTT. V is TRBV30 and J is TRBJ2-3; unclear D gene. The V gene's germline CDR1 is GTSNPN and CDR2 SVGIG (reference sequence). The ends were cut back, 0 bases at V and 0 bases at J, with 10 bases in the middle. The CDR3 has 15 amino acids.